These 10 T cell receptor beta chains were all obtained from the same sample, sequenced in a study of T cell responses to AZD1222 COVID-19 vaccine. TCRdb keeps only in-frame clones here, not all; method: immunoSEQ multiplex PCR. Found here are tens of thousands of clones, 88% of them singletons; the top ten hold around 5.5%. This specimen was peripheral blood, taken on day 0 of AZD1222 vaccination. The receptors derive from an adult in good health.

This clone was picked up one time. Its ends do not fully match the called genes, so a read error is possible. This chain uses TRBV5-4 with TRBJ1-1, with 9 bases fitting TRBD1. Germline V gene sequence: CDR1 SGHNT, CDR2 YYREEE (reference sequence). The CDR3 covers 14 residues. CDR3: CASSLDRGSTEAFF. The CDR3, as DNA: TGTGCCAGCAGTTTGGACAGGGGAAGCACTGAAGCTTTCTTT.

The V call is TRBV28, the J call TRBJ2-2; no clear D gene. Trimming stripped 2 bases from V and 4 bases from J, with 8 bases between. Germline-derived CDR1 and CDR2 are MDHEN and SYDVKM. The CDR3 length is 14 residues. The CDR3 coding sequence is TGTGCCAGCAGTTTAGACCTTCCCACCGGGGAGCTGTTTTTT. It yields the protein CASSLDLPTGELFF.

The chain carries TRBV4-3 and TRBJ1-3, with 8 bases aligning to TRBD1. V lost 0 bases and J lost 4; bases outside the gene matches: 5. Germline V gene sequence: CDR1 LGHNA, CDR2 YSLEER. CDR3 length: 16 amino acids. CDR3 bases: TGCGCCAGCAGCCAAGACTCGGGACAGGCGGGAAACACCATATATTTT. Translated: CASSQDSGQAGNTIYF.

The chain carries TRBV29-1 and TRBJ2-4, with D possibly TRBD1 on 5 matching bases. The CDR3 is 13 amino acids. The V end lost 6 bases, the J end lost 5 bases, and 14 bases lay between the germline ends. The germline CDR1 and CDR2 sequences are SQVTM and ANQGSEA. The CDR3, as DNA: TGCAGCGTGTTTGGTGGGGCTCAAAACATTCAGTACTTC. As protein: CSVFGGAQNIQYF. The full variable domain, completed using reference TRBV29-1 and TRBJ2-4, is SAVISQKPSRDICQRGTSLTIQCQVDSQVTMMFWYRQQPGQSLTLIATANQGSEATYESGFVIDKFPISRPNLTFSTLTVSNMSPEDSSIYLCSVFGGAQNIQYFGAGTRLSVL.

The V gene is TRBV4-3, the J gene TRBJ2-5; D is unclear. Germline CDR1 reads LGHNA; CDR2 reads YSLEER. The ends were cut back, 3 bases at V and 5 bases at J, with 10 bases in the middle. The CDR3 is made up of 13 amino acids. CDR3 nucleotide sequence: TGCGCCAGCAGCCACGGCCTACTGGAGACCCAGTACTTC. Translated: CASSHGLLETQYF.

The chain links TRBV5-8 to TRBJ2-3, with 7 bases that match TRBD1. Germline trimming cut 3 bases from V and 3 bases from J; bases unmatched to any gene: 4. Germline CDR1 is SGHTS and CDR2 is YDEGEE. The CDR3 loop spans 14 amino acids. DNA of the CDR3: TGTGCCAGCAGCTGGGACAGTGGAACAGATACGCAGTATTTT. It is translated as CASSWDSGTDTQYF. The full variable domain, its missing parts supplied by reference TRBV5-8 and TRBJ2-3, is EAGVTQSPTHLIKTRGQQATLRCSPISGHTSVYWYQQALGLGLQFLLWYDEGEERNRGNFPPRFSGRQFPNYSSELNVNALELEDSALYLCASSWDSGTDTQYFGPGTRLTVL.

This rearrangement joins TRBV4-1 to TRBJ2-7; D unclear. The germline CDR1 and CDR2 sequences are MGHRA and YSYEKL. V was clipped by 1 base and J by 0 bases, with 10 bases between them. This CDR3 comprises 15 residues. The CDR3 nucleotides read TGCGCCAGCAGCCAAGTTCAAGCGCTCTCCTACGAGCAGTACTTC. This encodes CASSQVQALSYEQYF.

This clone was seen a single time. The CDR3 region is CASSRTGRTEAFF. For the CDR3, the DNA is TGTGCCAGCAGCCGCACAGGGAGAACTGAAGCTTTCTTT. The genes are TRBV11-1 and TRBJ1-1, with D possibly matching TRBD1 (6 bases). Deletions cut 5 bases from V and 5 bases from J, with 12 bases between. The V gene's germline CDR1 is SGHAT and CDR2 FQDESV (reference sequence). This CDR3 comprises 13 residues.

The rearrangement uses TRBV19 and TRBJ1-5; the D gene is possibly TRBD1 (6 bases). The CDR3 is 21 residues long. Trimming pared 4 bases from V and 0 bases from J, leaving 28 bases between. In germline, CDR1 is LNHDA, CDR2 SQIVND (reference sequence). CDR3 nucleotide sequence: TGTGCCAGTAGTACGCATAGGCCAGGAACCAGGACAGACTATAGCAATCAGCCCCAGCATTTT. This translates into CASSTHRPGTRTDYSNQPQHF. Combining the CDR3 with reference TRBV19 and TRBJ1-5 gives the whole variable domain DGGITQSPKYLFRKEGQNVTLSCEQNLNHDAMYWYRQDPGQGLRLIYYSQIVNDFQKGDIAEGYSVSREKKESFPLTVTSAQKNPTAFYLCASSTHRPGTRTDYSNQPQHFGDGTRLSIL.

The chain joins TRBV6-6 to TRBJ1-5, with D perhaps TRBD1 (6 bases). This CDR3 spans 15 amino acids. Germline V CDR1 and CDR2: MNHNY, SVGAGI (reference sequence). V dropped 4 bases and J dropped 1 base, with 11 bases sitting between them. This CDR3 is CASSSEGGSNQPQHF. The CDR3 DNA reads TGTGCCAGCAGTTCGGAGGGGGGGAGCAATCAGCCCCAGCATTTT.